The rows below give T cell receptor beta chains drawn from one sample of a study of cytomegalovirus exposure and HLA in healthy donors. Clones were sequenced by immunoSEQ multiplex PCR, and TCRdb holds only the in-frame ones, with some missing. The table records around 120,000 clones, 60% to 85% of them present only once. Sample: PBMCs. The receptor set was obtained from a man aged 25-45 years in good health and CMV-seronegative. Both conserved end residues are part of each CDR3. A D gene is named only where the DNA matches it firmly. Only part of the rows carry a size: once, few, many, or a class if the clone is expanded.

v_call: TRBV6-1
d_call: TRBD2
cdr3_length: 20
j_call: TRBJ2-6
clone_size: NA
cdr3_aa: CASSEVISGGSRSGANVLTF
cdr3_nt: TGTGCCAGCAGTGAAGTTATATCGGGGGGGTCTAGATCTGGGGCCAACGTCCTGACTTTC

v_call: TRBV18
d_call: NA
cdr3_length: 14
j_call: TRBJ2-7
clone_size: once
cdr3_aa: CASSPRTTTYEQYF
cdr3_nt: TGTGCCAGCTCACCAAGAACAACTACCTACGAGCAGTACTTC

v_call: TRBV5-4
d_call: NA
cdr3_length: 11
j_call: TRBJ2-5
clone_size: NA
cdr3_aa: CASSEEETQYF
cdr3_nt: TGTGCCAGCAGCGAGGAAGAGACCCAGTACTTC

v_call: TRBV6-5
d_call: TRBD1
cdr3_length: 14
j_call: TRBJ1-1
clone_size: once
cdr3_aa: CASRRDRVQTEAFF
cdr3_nt: TGTGCCAGCAGGCGGGACAGGGTGCAGACTGAAGCTTTCTTT

v_call: TRBV5-1
d_call: TRBD1
cdr3_length: 16
j_call: TRBJ1-1
clone_size: NA
cdr3_aa: CASSSTPGGMNTEAFF
cdr3_nt: TGCGCCAGCAGCTCTACCCCAGGGGGCATGAACACTGAAGCTTTCTTT

v_call: TRBV5-1
d_call: NA
cdr3_length: 16
j_call: TRBJ2-3
clone_size: NA
cdr3_aa: CASSLAVQGSTDTQYF
cdr3_nt: TGCGCCAGCAGCTTGGCGGTACAGGGAAGCACAGATACGCAGTATTTT

v_call: TRBV5-1
d_call: TRBD2
cdr3_length: 16
j_call: TRBJ2-1
clone_size: NA
cdr3_aa: CASSTSGTSPYNEQFF
cdr3_nt: TGCGCCAGCAGCACTTCCGGGACTAGCCCCTACAATGAGCAGTTCTTC

v_call: TRBV5-6
d_call: TRBD1
cdr3_length: 15
j_call: TRBJ2-7
clone_size: NA
cdr3_aa: CASSLVDRASYEQYF
cdr3_nt: TGTGCCAGCAGCTTGGTGGACAGGGCCTCCTACGAGCAGTACTTC

v_call: TRBV30
d_call: TRBD2
cdr3_length: 13
j_call: TRBJ2-7
clone_size: NA
cdr3_aa: CAWSPGRETEQYF
cdr3_nt: TGTGCCTGGAGTCCCGGGAGGGAAACCGAGCAGTACTTC

v_call: TRBV27
d_call: NA
cdr3_length: 14
j_call: TRBJ1-2
clone_size: NA
cdr3_aa: CASRANGGQGGYTF
cdr3_nt: TGTGCCAGCAGGGCCAATGGGGGCCAGGGTGGCTACACCTTC

v_call: TRBV6-5
d_call: TRBD1
cdr3_length: 13
j_call: TRBJ1-5
clone_size: NA
cdr3_aa: CASRGTAHQPQHF
cdr3_nt: TGTGCCAGCAGGGGGACAGCTCATCAGCCCCAGCATTTT

v_call: TRBV19
d_call: NA
cdr3_length: 15
j_call: TRBJ2-3
clone_size: NA
cdr3_aa: CASSIRRASTDTQYF
cdr3_nt: TGTGCCAGTAGTATTCGAAGAGCTAGCACAGATACGCAGTATTTT

v_call: TRBV5-8
d_call: TRBD1
cdr3_length: 17
j_call: TRBJ1-1
clone_size: NA
cdr3_aa: CASSPWTGDGLRTEAFF
cdr3_nt: TGTGCCAGCAGCCCTTGGACAGGGGACGGTCTGAGGACTGAAGCTTTCTTT

v_call: TRBV18
d_call: TRBD2
cdr3_length: 15
j_call: TRBJ2-2
clone_size: NA
cdr3_aa: CASSPPLAGVAELFF
cdr3_nt: TGTGCCAGCTCACCCCCTTTAGCGGGAGTAGCGGAGCTGTTTTTT